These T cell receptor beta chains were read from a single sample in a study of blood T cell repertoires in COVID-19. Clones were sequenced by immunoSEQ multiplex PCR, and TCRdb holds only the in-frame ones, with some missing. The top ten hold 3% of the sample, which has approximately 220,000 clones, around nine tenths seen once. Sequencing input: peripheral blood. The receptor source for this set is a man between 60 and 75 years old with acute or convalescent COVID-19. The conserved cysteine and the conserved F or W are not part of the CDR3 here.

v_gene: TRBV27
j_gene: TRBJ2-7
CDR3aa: ASSSDRTSSYEQY

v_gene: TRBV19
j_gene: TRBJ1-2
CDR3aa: ASSASGRPFFGYT

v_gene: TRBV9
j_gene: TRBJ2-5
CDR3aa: ASSAPGLAGPRETQY

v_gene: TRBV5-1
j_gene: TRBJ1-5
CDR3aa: ASSYGEGLNQPQH

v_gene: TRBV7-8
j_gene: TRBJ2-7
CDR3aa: ASSAPGQVTHEQY

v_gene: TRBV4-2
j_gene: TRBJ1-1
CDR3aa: ASSQGGRTGGRHNEAF

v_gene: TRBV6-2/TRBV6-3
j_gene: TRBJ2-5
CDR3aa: ASSFSPRSYQETQY

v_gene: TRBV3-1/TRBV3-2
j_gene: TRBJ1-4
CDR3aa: ASSPWAATNEKLF

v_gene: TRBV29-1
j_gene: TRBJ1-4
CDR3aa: SVGPGGRDEKLF

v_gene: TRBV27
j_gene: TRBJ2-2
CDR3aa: ASTLRSKEADTGELF

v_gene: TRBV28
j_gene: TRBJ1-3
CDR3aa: ASSFVDSGNTIY

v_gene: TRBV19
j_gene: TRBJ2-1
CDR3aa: ASQGFRNEQF

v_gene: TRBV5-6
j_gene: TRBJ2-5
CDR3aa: ASSYASGGAPLQETQY

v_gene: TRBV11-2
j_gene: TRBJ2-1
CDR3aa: ASSLPGTSVRLSYNEQF

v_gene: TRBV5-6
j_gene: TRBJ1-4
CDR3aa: AFKEPGQGASPNEKLF

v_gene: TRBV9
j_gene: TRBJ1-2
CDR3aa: ASRAGGGYT

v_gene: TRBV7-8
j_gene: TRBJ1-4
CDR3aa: ASSLGDRGGEKLF

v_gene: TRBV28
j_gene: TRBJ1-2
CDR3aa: ASSSPSGTGGGYT

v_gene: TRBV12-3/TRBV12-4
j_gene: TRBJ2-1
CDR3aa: ASSLGAGKEQF

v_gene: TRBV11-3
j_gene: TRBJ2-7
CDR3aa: ASSLGSDSYEQY

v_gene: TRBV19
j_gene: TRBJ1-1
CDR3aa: ASSPTGANTEAF

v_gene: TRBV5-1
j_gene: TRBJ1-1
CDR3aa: ASSLTGVAEAF

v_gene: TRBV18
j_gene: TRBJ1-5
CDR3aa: ASSGQDSNQPQH

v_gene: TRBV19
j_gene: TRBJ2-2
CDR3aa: ASSVGQGEELF

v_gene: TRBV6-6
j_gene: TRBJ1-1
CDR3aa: ASWRRNTEAF

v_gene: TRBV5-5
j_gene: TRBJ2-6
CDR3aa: ASSRYDAGANVLT

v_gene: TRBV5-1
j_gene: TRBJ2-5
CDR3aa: ASSLRLAGGQETQY

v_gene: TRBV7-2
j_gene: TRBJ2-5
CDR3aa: ASSSTIAGLGTQY

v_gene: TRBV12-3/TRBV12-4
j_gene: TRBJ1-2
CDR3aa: ASSFGGYGYT

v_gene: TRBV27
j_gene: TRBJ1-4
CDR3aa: ASSPQGRATNEKLF

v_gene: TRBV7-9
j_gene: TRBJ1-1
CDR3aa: ASSPPGGTEAF

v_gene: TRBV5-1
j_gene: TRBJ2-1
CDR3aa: ASSFRTALNEQF

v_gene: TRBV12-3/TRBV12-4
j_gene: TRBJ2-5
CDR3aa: ASSPAQGRTQY

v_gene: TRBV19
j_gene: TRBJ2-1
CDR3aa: ASSIDGTGFYNEQF

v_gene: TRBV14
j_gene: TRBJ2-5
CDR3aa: ASSQGQYQGGETQY